A single sample is the source of the 27 T cell receptor beta chains below, sequenced in a study of blood T cells in healthy people across ages. It was with a sample-barcoded 5' primer and a J-beta primer mix that a second PCR of about 6 to 12 cycles was run. Each CDR3 protein gets one entry after TCRdb re-called the 5' RACE reads with MiXCR. The repertoire includes about 720,000 distinct CDR3 sequences, 22% of them detected once, and 22% sits in the top ten. Specimen: blood. The receptors were sampled from a man between 65 and 80 years old in good health.

The chain uses TRBV11-2 and TRBJ2-4, with D tentatively TRBD1 (7 bases). CDR1 SGHAT and CDR2 FQNNGV come from the germline V gene. V was trimmed by 6 bases and J by 0 bases, leaving 24 bases between them. This CDR3 contains 19 residues. Here the CDR3 DNA reads TGTGCCAGCAGTCGGTTAGGAATACAGGGGACTCTAGCCAAAAACATTCAGTACTTC. Translated: CASSRLGIQGTLAKNIQYF.

This clonotype came up a few times. A read error may produce the germline difference seen at one junction end. The CDR3 DNA reads TGCAGCGTTGAAGATCGGGGGACAGGGGGTCCTTACGACTATGACTACACCTTC. This gives the protein CSVEDRGTGGPYDYDYTF. This chain connects TRBV29-1 to TRBJ1-2; 11 bases agree with TRBD1. The V gene's germline CDR1 is SQVTM and CDR2 ANQGSEA. This CDR3 is 18 amino acids long. The whole variable domain, remainder taken from reference TRBV29-1 and TRBJ1-2, is SAVISQKPSRDICQRGTSLTIQCQVDSQVTMMFWYRQQPGQSLTLIATANQGSEATYESGFVIDKFPISRPNLTFSTLTVSNMSPEDSSIYLCSVEDRGTGGPYDYDYTFGSGTRLTVV.

In this sample, this clonotype turned up a few times. The chain has TRBV29-1 and TRBJ2-5; D is unclear. The better agreement between TRBJ2-1 and the DNA end casts doubt on the J call. The germline CDR1 and CDR2 sequences are SQVTM and ANQGSEA. The CDR3 sequence is 13 residues long. CDR3 DNA sequence: TGCAGCGTTTGCCCGCGTGGGAACAGTGAGCAGTTCTTC. Translation: CSVCPRGNSEQFF.

This clonotype was seen many times. This rearrangement joins TRBV29-1 to TRBJ2-3; TRBD2 is a possible D gene (6 bases). The V gene lost 8 bases and the J gene lost 2 bases, with 20 bases spanning the gap. This CDR3 has 15 amino acids. The germline V gene has CDR1 SQVTM and CDR2 ANQGSEA. CDR3 DNA: TGCAGCATTAGCCCTCGCGTAGCGGCCACAGATACGCAGTATTTT. Translation: CSISPRVAATDTQYF.

This clonotype was seen a handful of times. The rearrangement joins TRBV7-7 to TRBJ2-2; 10 bases match TRBD1. Germline V CDR1 and CDR2: SSHAT, FNYEAQ (reference sequence). The V segment lost 6 bases and the J segment 5 bases; nucleotides outside the gene matches: 3. This CDR3 spans 14 amino acids. The CDR3: CASRWDRGTGELFF. Here the CDR3 DNA reads TGTGCCAGCAGATGGGACAGGGGAACCGGGGAGCTGTTTTTT.

This clonotype was recorded many times. The chain joins TRBV6-6 to TRBJ2-7; 7 positions agree with TRBD1. The CDR3 is 12 amino acids. Germline-derived CDR1 and CDR2 are MNHNY and SVGAGI (reference sequence). V shed 6 bases, J shed 1 base, and the junction held 0 bases outside the gene matches. This CDR3 is CASRTGSYEQYF. CDR3 bases: TGTGCCAGCAGGACAGGGTCCTACGAGCAGTACTTC.

The chain uses TRBV28 and TRBJ2-1; D is unclear. From germline, CDR1 is MDHEN and CDR2 SYDVKM. This CDR3 spans 11 amino acids. V lost 5 bases, J lost 15 bases, and 14 bases lay in between. CDR3 sequence reads: CASSKRSSLFF. CDR3 bases: TGTGCCAGCAGTAAACGGTCATCTCTGTTCTTC.

Ten or more counts support this clonotype. The gene calls are TRBV28 and TRBJ2-7; D is undetermined. Germline-derived CDR1 and CDR2 are MDHEN and SYDVKM. This CDR3 contains 15 residues. The V and J ends lost 5 bases and 3 bases respectively, with 17 bases between them. The CDR3 nucleotides read TGTGCCAGCAGTCCTCCCTTTCTCGGCCGCTACGAGCAGTACTTC. Protein product: CASSPPFLGRYEQYF.

This clonotype has a count of ten or more. The J gene is TRBJ2-7, the V gene TRBV20-1, with a possible D match to TRBD1 (6 bases). The CDR3 spans 13 residues. Germline CDR1 reads DFQATT; CDR2 reads SNEGSKA (reference sequence). The V gene lost 1 base and the J gene lost 4 bases, with 11 bases spanning the gap. As DNA, the CDR3 is TGCAGTGCTAGAGGCTGGCAGGGGTACGAGCAGTACTTC. Its translation is CSARGWQGYEQYF.

The gene calls are TRBV6-6 and TRBJ2-1; D remains unclear. Germline assignment: CDR1 MNHNY and CDR2 SVGAGI (reference sequence). Trimming shortened V by 5 bases and J by 2 bases, and 16 bases separated the two germline ends. The CDR3 is 16 amino acids. CDR3 nucleotide sequence: TGTGCCAGCAGTCTTCTTTGGGATATGACCTACAATGAGCAGTTCTTC. This gives the protein CASSLLWDMTYNEQFF.

The chain recombines TRBV20-1 with TRBJ2-3, with D unresolved. CDR3 length: 12 residues. The V gene lost 8 bases and the J gene lost 6 bases, with 15 bases spanning the gap. Germline V gene sequence: CDR1 DFQATT, CDR2 SNEGSKA (reference sequence). The CDR3 protein is CSCKASGDTQYF. The CDR3 DNA reads TGCAGTTGCAAGGCTAGTGGTGATACGCAGTATTTT.

This clonotype was seen a handful of times. The chain couples TRBV20-1 to TRBJ1-2; D gene ambiguous. With 5 bases removed from V and 2 bases from J, the gap between germline ends came to 12 bases. The CDR3 has 13 residues. Germline CDR1 and CDR2: DFQATT and SNEGSKA (reference sequence). CDR3 sequence reads: CSAASGGNYGYTF. The CDR3 coding sequence is TGCAGTGCTGCCAGCGGCGGCAACTATGGCTACACCTTC.

This clonotype was detected many times. The chain links TRBV12-3 or TRBV12-4 to TRBJ2-7; 9 bases align to TRBD2. The CDR3 is made up of 13 amino acids. The trim removed 6 bases at V and 6 bases at J, leaving 6 bases unmatched. The CDR3 coding sequence is TGTGCCAGCAGCCTTAGCGGGAGAGCCGAGCAGTACGTC. Protein product: CASSLSGRAEQYV.

This clonotype was seen a handful of times. This sequence joins TRBV20-1 and TRBJ1-2; D is ambiguous. The CDR3 runs 12 residues. Looked up from germline, CDR1 is DFQATT and CDR2 is SNEGSKA (reference sequence). The germline V and J ends were trimmed by 2 bases and 4 bases, with 8 bases remaining between them. CDR3 in DNA: TGCAGTGCTAGATACAGCGGCTATGGCTACACCTTC. Amino acids: CSARYSGYGYTF.

The chain is built from TRBV12-3 or TRBV12-4 and TRBJ2-7, with a tentative D call TRBD2 (5 bases). The germline V and J ends were trimmed by 7 bases and 3 bases, with 16 bases remaining between them. The CDR3 runs 14 residues. The CDR3 region has the DNA TGTGCCAGCACCGTAAGTGGACTCAGCTACGAGCAGTACTTC. This sequence encodes CASTVSGLSYEQYF.

This clonotype has only a few counts. A read error may account for a junction end that differs from germline. This rearrangement joins TRBV20-1 to TRBJ1-1; no reliable D call. Germline V gene data show CDR1 as DFQATT and CDR2 as SNEGSKA (reference sequence). The CDR3 contains 14 residues. CDR3: CRARNRRGNTEAFF. The CDR3 DNA is TGCAGAGCTAGGAATCGTCGGGGGAACACTGAAGCTTTCTTT.

This clonotype was counted between two and nine times. CDR3 sequence: CATSDYSGRYSDTQYF. CDR3 nucleotides: TGTGCCACCAGTGATTATAGCGGGAGATATTCAGATACGCAGTATTTT. The chain uses TRBV24-1 and TRBJ2-3; 9 nucleotides line up with TRBD2. The trim removed 2 bases at V and 4 bases at J, leaving 6 bases unmatched. CDR1 KGHDR and CDR2 SFDVKD come from the germline V gene. The CDR3 has 16 amino acids.

V usage is TRBV12-3 or TRBV12-4 and J usage is TRBJ1-5; D ambiguous. The V end was cut by 6 bases, the J end by 2 bases, with 5 bases between. This CDR3 contains 12 residues. The CDR3 DNA reads as TGTGCCAGCAGGAGGGGCAATCAGCCCCAGCATTTT. The encoded protein is CASRRGNQPQHF.

This clonotype was counted only a few times. The V call is TRBV7-9, the J call TRBJ2-7; 10 bases agree with TRBD1. From germline, CDR1 is SEHNR and CDR2 FQNEAQ (reference sequence). This CDR3 comprises 13 residues. V was clipped by 5 bases and J by 5 bases; unmatched bases: 3. CDR3 amino acids: CASSLGTGDEQYF. Here the CDR3 DNA reads TGTGCCAGCAGCCTCGGGACAGGGGACGAGCAGTACTTC.

The gene calls are TRBV7-9 and TRBJ1-3; D perhaps matches TRBD1 (6 bases). The CDR3 consists of 16 residues. Trimming removed 5 bases from V and 0 bases from J, with 14 bases in between. Germline assignment: CDR1 SEHNR and CDR2 FQNEAQ (reference sequence). The CDR3 reads CASSPPGGYSGNTIYF. Here the CDR3 DNA reads TGTGCCAGCAGCCCACCGGGGGGCTACTCTGGAAACACCATATATTTT.

J is TRBJ2-1 and V is TRBV19; D is tentatively TRBD1 or TRBD2 (5 bases each). Germline V gene lookup returns CDR1 LNHDA and CDR2 SQIVND (reference sequence). This CDR3 has 16 residues. Trimming removed 6 bases from V and 0 bases from J, with 15 bases in between. CDR3 DNA: TGTGCCAGTAGCAAATTGAAGGGGAGCTCCTACAATGAGCAGTTCTTC. This gives the protein CASSKLKGSSYNEQFF. Together with reference TRBV19 and TRBJ2-1, the CDR3 gives the full variable domain: DGGITQSPKYLFRKEGQNVTLSCEQNLNHDAMYWYRQDPGQGLRLIYYSQIVNDFQKGDIAEGYSVSREKKESFPLTVTSAQKNPTAFYLCASSKLKGSSYNEQFFGPGTRLTVL.

This clonotype was found a few times. This chain joins TRBV12-3 or TRBV12-4 and TRBJ1-1, with D possibly TRBD1 on 5 matching bases. The length of the CDR3 is 15 residues. V was clipped by 4 bases and J by 0 bases, with 12 bases between them. The CDR3 bases are TGTGCCAGCAGTTCTTTCGGGGGAATGAACACTGAAGCTTTCTTT. It is translated as CASSSFGGMNTEAFF.

This clonotype was observed a handful of times. This chain uses TRBV7-6 with TRBJ2-3; 10 nucleotides match TRBD1. Germline V gene data show CDR1 as SGHVS and CDR2 as FNYEAQ. V was pared by 5 bases and J by 3 bases, with 8 bases of the junction left unmatched. CDR3 length equals 16 residues. CDR3 region: CASSETGGGRTDTQYF. DNA of the CDR3: TGTGCCAGCAGCGAGACAGGGGGCGGTCGGACAGATACGCAGTATTTT. Full variable domain (missing parts from reference TRBV7-6 and TRBJ2-3): GAGVSQSPRYKVTKRGQDVALRCDPISGHVSLYWYRQALGQGPEFLTYFNYEAQQDKSGLPNDRFSAERPEGSISTLTIQRTEQRDSAMYRCASSETGGGRTDTQYFGPGTRLTVL.

The chain joins TRBV29-1 to TRBJ2-4, with a weak D call TRBD2 (6 bases). V was trimmed by 7 bases and J by 3 bases, leaving 16 bases between them. The CDR3 length is 14 residues. CDR1 and CDR2 (germline): SQVTM, ANQGSEA. The CDR3 sequence: CSAKAVEGKNIQYF. CDR3 nucleotide sequence: TGCAGCGCCAAAGCGGTGGAGGGCAAAAACATTCAGTACTTC.

This clonotype came up once. V is TRBV7-8 and J is TRBJ1-1, with 7 bases matching TRBD1. CDR3 length: 14 amino acids. V shed 2 bases, J shed 4 bases, and the junction held 4 bases outside the gene matches. Germline CDR1 SGHVS, CDR2 FQNEAQ. The CDR3 nucleotides are TGTGCCAGCAGCTTAACAGGGGTGGTCACTGAAGCTTTCTTT. Its translation: CASSLTGVVTEAFF.

The chain combines TRBV15 with TRBJ2-5; D not resolved. CDR1 and CDR2 from the germline V gene are LNHNV and YYDKDF (reference sequence). The CDR3 extends over 13 amino acids. V was clipped by 2 bases and J by 7 bases, with 11 bases between them. The CDR3 protein is CATSRSTGRTQYF. The CDR3 DNA reads TGTGCCACCAGCAGAAGCACCGGGCGGACCCAGTACTTC.

V gene TRBV15 combines with J gene TRBJ1-2; TRBD1 is a possible D gene (5 bases). CDR1 is LNHNV, CDR2 YYDKDF, per germline (reference sequence). There are 12 residues in the CDR3. V lost 5 bases and J lost 3, with 7 bases in between. The CDR3 bases are TGTGCCACCAGCGACAGACACTATGGCTACACCTTC. Translation gives CATSDRHYGYTF. Variable domain in full (rest from reference TRBV15 and TRBJ1-2): DAMVIQNPRYQVTQFGKPVTLSCSQTLNHNVMYWYQQKSSQAPKLLFHYYDKDFNNEADTPDNFQSRRPNTSFCFLDIRSPGLGDTAMYLCATSDRHYGYTFGSGTRLTVV.